The 24 T cell receptor beta chains listed next were all sequenced from one sample in a study of chemoradiotherapy in HPV16-positive cancers. Here immunoSEQ multiplex PCR was the method, and the copy in TCRdb shows in-frame clones only, minus some. In the table there are fewer than 7,500 clones, 75% to 95% of which are singletons. Sample: blood, taken from a patient who underwent chemoradiotherapy. The receptors shown here come from a human donor with HPV-associated anogenital cancer.

This chain connects TRBV10-3 to TRBJ1-1; D unresolved. V was pared by 0 bases and J by 2 bases, with 10 bases between. This CDR3 spans 15 amino acids. Looked up from germline, CDR1 is ENHRY and CDR2 is SYGVKD. Written as DNA, the CDR3 is TGTGCCATCAGTGAGTCCAACAGACCTAACACTGAAGCTTTCTTT. This translates into CAISESNRPNTEAFF.

The chain is built from TRBV4-3 and TRBJ2-1, with unresolved D. The V end lost 0 bases, the J end lost 1 base, and 10 bases lay between the germline ends. The CDR3 runs to 16 residues. Germline CDR1 is LGHNA and CDR2 is YSLEER. Here the CDR3 reads CASSQDVAGSYNEQFF. The CDR3 DNA follows: TGCGCCAGCAGCCAAGATGTTGCTGGGTCCTACAATGAGCAGTTCTTC.

The CDR3 DNA sequence: TGTGCCAGCAGCTTAGAGGGGGACAGGGCCTACGAGCAGTACTTC. It translates to CASSLEGDRAYEQYF. The chain carries TRBV11-3 and TRBJ2-7, with 9 bases lining up with TRBD1. V shed 0 bases, J shed 2 bases, and the junction held 2 bases outside the gene matches. CDR3 length equals 15 residues. Germline V gives CDR1 SGHNT, CDR2 YENEEA.

This chain connects TRBV29-1 to TRBJ2-1; 10 nucleotides match TRBD2. The CDR3 consists of 15 residues. CDR1 is SQVTM, CDR2 ANQGSEA, per germline. With 3 bases clipped from V and 7 bases from J, the junction kept 9 bases outside the gene matches. CDR3 in amino acids: CSVDSGRTVGNEQFF. CDR3 coding DNA: TGCAGCGTTGATAGCGGGAGGACCGTCGGGAATGAGCAGTTCTTC.

CDR3 bases: TGTGCCAGCCGGGACAGATATAGCAATCAGCCCCAGCATTTT. Amino acids: CASRDRYSNQPQHF. The chain employs TRBV2 and TRBJ1-5; 7 bases fit TRBD1. Germline V gene lookup returns CDR1 SNHLY and CDR2 FYNNEI. J lost 0 bases, V lost 8 bases, and 4 bases had no gene match. The CDR3 runs to 14 residues.

The rearrangement uses TRBV7-8 and TRBJ2-5; D perhaps matches TRBD1 (7 bases). Trimming removed 5 bases at V and 4 bases at J, with 26 bases between. The CDR3 runs to 18 residues. Per the germline V gene, CDR1 is SGHVS and CDR2 is FQNEAQ. DNA for the CDR3: TGTGCCAGCAGCACCATAGTCCTAACGCGGGACAGCATAGAGACCCAGTACTTC. This translates into CASSTIVLTRDSIETQYF.

The V call is TRBV28, the J call TRBJ2-7, with D uncertain. V shed 8 bases and J shed 2 bases, with 10 bases lying between them. Germline CDR1 is MDHEN and CDR2 is SYDVKM. The length of the CDR3 is 12 residues. The CDR3 DNA reads as TGTGCCAGCGTCAGGAGTACCTACGAGCAGTACTTC. This sequence encodes CASVRSTYEQYF.

The chain combines TRBV28 with TRBJ2-1; the match to TRBD2 covers 7 bases. Germline lookup yields CDR1 MDHEN and CDR2 SYDVKM. The CDR3 contains 13 residues. The ends lost 6 bases at V and 9 bases at J; junction bases unmatched: 8. CDR3 in amino acids: CASSRGSSVEQFF. CDR3 coding DNA: TGTGCCAGCAGCCGCGGGAGCAGCGTTGAGCAGTTCTTC.

The rearrangement links TRBV5-4 to TRBJ1-2; D is unclear. Per the germline V gene, CDR1 is SGHNT and CDR2 is YYREEE (reference sequence). V was pared by 4 bases and J by 8 bases, with 18 bases between. The length of the CDR3 is 14 residues. The CDR3 sequence is CASSPPSGAEGYTF. The DNA for the CDR3 is TGTGCCAGCAGCCCCCCATCGGGCGCCGAGGGCTACACCTTC.

This clone was counted a single time. V gene TRBV5-1 combines with J gene TRBJ2-2; TRBD1 agrees at 7 bases. V shed 3 bases and J 4 bases; nucleotides not matched to a gene: 6. The germline V gene encodes CDR1 SGHRS and CDR2 YFSETQ. The CDR3 length is 15 residues. CDR3 nucleotides: TGCGCCAGCAGCTCGACGGGACAGCCCACCGGGGAGCTGTTTTTT. Translation gives CASSSTGQPTGELFF.

V usage is TRBV5-4 and J usage is TRBJ2-2, with D maybe TRBD2 (5 bases). This CDR3 has 15 amino acids. Between the trimmed V and J ends, which lost 4 bases and 5 bases, there was a span of 15 bases. CDR1 and CDR2 from the germline V gene are SGHNT and YYREEE (reference sequence). CDR3 nucleotide sequence: TGTGCCAGCAGCCGCGTGGAGGTTAGGACCGGGGAGCTGTTTTTT. Encoded protein: CASSRVEVRTGELFF.

The V call is TRBV18, the J call TRBJ2-2; D ambiguous. V was cut by 1 base and J by 7 bases, with 7 bases left in between. The length of the CDR3 is 13 residues. Germline V gene lookup returns CDR1 KGHSH and CDR2 LQKENI. The CDR3 loop is CASSPQLDGELFF. CDR3 in DNA: TGTGCCAGCTCACCACAACTGGACGGGGAGCTGTTTTTT.

The rearrangement joins TRBV4-3 to TRBJ2-7, with a possible D match to TRBD1 (6 bases). The CDR3 length is 16 residues. Trimming shortened V by 5 bases and J by 3 bases, and 20 bases separated the two germline ends. Per germline, CDR1 LGHNA and CDR2 YSLEER. In DNA form, the CDR3 reads TGCGCCAGCAGCAATACTCTGGACAGCCTTTTCTACGAGCAGTACTTC. Amino acids: CASSNTLDSLFYEQYF.

The chain links TRBV29-1 to TRBJ1-1; the D gene is possibly TRBD1 (5 bases). This CDR3 contains 13 residues. V was clipped by 6 bases and J by 1 base, with 12 bases between them. The germline gives CDR1 SQVTM, CDR2 ANQGSEA. CDR3 residues: CSVGHKTNTEAFF. The CDR3 bases are TGCAGCGTAGGACATAAGACGAACACTGAAGCTTTCTTT. Full variable domain (missing parts from reference TRBV29-1 and TRBJ1-1): SAVISQKPSRDICQRGTSLTIQCQVDSQVTMMFWYRQQPGQSLTLIATANQGSEATYESGFVIDKFPISRPNLTFSTLTVSNMSPEDSSIYLCSVGHKTNTEAFFGQGTRLTVV.

The genes are TRBV4-3 and TRBJ1-6; D unresolved. The germline gives CDR1 LGHNA, CDR2 YSLEER. Trimming left V 1 base short and J 13 bases short, with 17 bases between. The CDR3 loop spans 15 amino acids. CDR3 protein: CASSQGLKLLVPLHF. CDR3 in DNA: TGCGCCAGCAGCCAAGGGTTGAAGCTCTTGGTTCCCCTCCACTTT.

The chain joins TRBV5-1 to TRBJ1-5; D is perhaps TRBD1 (5 bases). V lost 4 bases and J lost 5, with 16 bases in between. Germline lookup yields CDR1 SGHRS and CDR2 YFSETQ. This CDR3 has 15 residues. This chain's CDR3 is CASSRNGQGDQPQHF. Here the CDR3 DNA reads TGCGCCAGCAGCCGAAACGGGCAAGGGGATCAGCCCCAGCATTTT.

The rearrangement links TRBV6-5 to TRBJ2-7, with TRBD2 matching over 8 bases. Germline CDR1 is MNHEY and CDR2 is SVGAGI. Losses at the gene ends were 4 bases for V and 7 bases for J; bases not matched to a gene: 12. CDR3 length: 15 residues. The CDR3 loop reads CASSFGQREQGEQYF. The CDR3 DNA sequence: TGTGCCAGCAGTTTCGGACAGCGGGAGCAAGGTGAGCAGTACTTC.

The chain couples TRBV29-1 to TRBJ1-2; unclear D gene. There are 12 residues in the CDR3. V was shortened by 3 bases and J by 2 bases, with 7 bases between the two germline ends. The germline V gene has CDR1 SQVTM and CDR2 ANQGSEA. CDR3 bases: TGCAGCGTTGAGATGGGGAACTATGGCTACACCTTC. It specifies CSVEMGNYGYTF.

This sequence joins TRBV5-1 and TRBJ2-2; tentative D call: TRBD2 (6 bases). V lost 2 bases, J lost 7 bases, and 15 bases lay in between. CDR3 size: 15 residues. Germline V gene sequence: CDR1 SGHRS, CDR2 YFSETQ. CDR3 coding DNA: TGCGCCAGCAGCTTTGGGGGGAAAAGTGTCGGGGAGCTGTTTTTT. Translated, it gives CASSFGGKSVGELFF.

The chain combines TRBV12-5 with TRBJ2-3; D is unresolved. The CDR3 covers 16 residues. Germline V gives CDR1 LGHNT, CDR2 FRNRAP. The germline V and J ends were trimmed by 2 bases and 1 base, with 13 bases remaining between them. CDR3 residues: CASGLLVGTGTDTQYF. The CDR3 region has the DNA TGTGCTAGTGGTTTGCTAGTGGGAACGGGCACAGATACGCAGTATTTT.

The count of this clone is one. J is TRBJ2-7 and V is TRBV19; D is perhaps TRBD2 (6 bases). Trimming removed 3 bases at V and 3 bases at J, with 15 bases between. Germline CDR1 LNHDA, CDR2 SQIVND (reference sequence). The CDR3 extends over 15 amino acids. The CDR3 loop reads CASSMATSLLYEQYF. The CDR3 nucleotides read TGTGCCAGTAGTATGGCTACTAGCCTACTCTACGAGCAGTACTTC.

This clone was seen only a few times. The J gene is TRBJ2-2, the V gene TRBV2; D is uncertain. V lost 3 bases and J 1 base, leaving 3 bases between the germline ends. The CDR3 is 13 amino acids. In germline, CDR1 is SNHLY, CDR2 FYNNEI. The CDR3: CASSEGNTGELFF. The DNA of the CDR3 is TGTGCCAGCAGTGAGGGGAACACCGGGGAGCTGTTTTTT.

V is TRBV5-6 and J is TRBJ2-3; maybe TRBD2 (6 bases). Germline CDR1 reads SGHDT; CDR2 reads YYEEEE. The CDR3 consists of 14 residues. Trimming pared 4 bases from V and 2 bases from J, leaving 11 bases between. The CDR3 spells CASSPGGATDTQYF. Here the CDR3 DNA reads TGTGCCAGCAGCCCCGGCGGGGCCACAGATACGCAGTATTTT.

This clone has a single count. The CDR3 DNA is TGCGCCAGCAGCCAAGAAGTGGCAGGGGGCGATCAGCCCCAGCATTTT. This codes for CASSQEVAGGDQPQHF. The chain couples TRBV4-3 to TRBJ1-5; 8 nucleotides align to TRBD1. V lost 0 bases and J lost 5; bases outside the gene matches: 6. The CDR3 is 16 amino acids. The germline V gene encodes CDR1 LGHNA and CDR2 YSLEER.